This T cell receptor (beta chain) was recovered during a study of Ad26.COV2.S vaccination and SARS-CoV-2 variants. Treatment here: some 20 received Ad26.COV2.S at low or high dose, single or two shots; about five received placebo; per-sample allocation not given. At day 63 after the first vaccine or placebo injection, samples were drawn. Germline V CDR1 and CDR2: SGHNT, YENEEA. The CDR3 has 14 amino acids. V lost 5 bases to trimming and J lost 6 bases, with 17 bases between them. Assay: immunoSEQ multiplex PCR; the TCRdb copy retains only in-frame clones and omits some. The repertoire includes approximately 450,000 clones, 90% of them detected once, and more than 10% sits in the top ten.

The sequenced sample was peripheral blood, obtained in a trial of Ad26.COV2.S vaccine versus placebo. This TCR was recovered from a person aged 18 to 59 who received the Ad26.COV2.S COVID-19 vaccine or a placebo. This sequence joins TRBV11-3 and TRBJ2-7; unclear D gene. In DNA, the CDR3 is TGTGCCAGCAGCCTTAAACTCGCTCAAGCCGAGCAGTACTTC. This translates into CASSLKLAQAEQYF. Full variable domain (rest looked up from reference TRBV11-3 and TRBJ2-7): EAGVVQSPRYKIIEKKQPVAFWCNPISGHNTLYWYLQNLGQGPELLIRYENEEAVDDSQLPKDRFSAERLKGVDSTLKIQPAELGDSAVYLCASSLKLAQAEQYFGPGTRLTVT.